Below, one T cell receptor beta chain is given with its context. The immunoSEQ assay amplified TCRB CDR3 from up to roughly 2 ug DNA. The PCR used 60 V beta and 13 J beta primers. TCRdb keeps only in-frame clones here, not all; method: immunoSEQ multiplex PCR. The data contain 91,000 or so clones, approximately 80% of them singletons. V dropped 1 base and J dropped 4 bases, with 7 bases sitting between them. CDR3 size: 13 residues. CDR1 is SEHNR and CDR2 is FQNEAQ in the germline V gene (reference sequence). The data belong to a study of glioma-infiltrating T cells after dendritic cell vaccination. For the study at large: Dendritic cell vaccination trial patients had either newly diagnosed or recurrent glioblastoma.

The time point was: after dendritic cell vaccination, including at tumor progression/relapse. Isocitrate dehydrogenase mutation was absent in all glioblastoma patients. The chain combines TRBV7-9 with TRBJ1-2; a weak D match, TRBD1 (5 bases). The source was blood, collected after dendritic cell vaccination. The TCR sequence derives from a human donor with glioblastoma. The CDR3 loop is CASSLEGAYGYTF. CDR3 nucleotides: TGTGCCAGCAGCTTAGAAGGGGCCTATGGCTACACCTTC.